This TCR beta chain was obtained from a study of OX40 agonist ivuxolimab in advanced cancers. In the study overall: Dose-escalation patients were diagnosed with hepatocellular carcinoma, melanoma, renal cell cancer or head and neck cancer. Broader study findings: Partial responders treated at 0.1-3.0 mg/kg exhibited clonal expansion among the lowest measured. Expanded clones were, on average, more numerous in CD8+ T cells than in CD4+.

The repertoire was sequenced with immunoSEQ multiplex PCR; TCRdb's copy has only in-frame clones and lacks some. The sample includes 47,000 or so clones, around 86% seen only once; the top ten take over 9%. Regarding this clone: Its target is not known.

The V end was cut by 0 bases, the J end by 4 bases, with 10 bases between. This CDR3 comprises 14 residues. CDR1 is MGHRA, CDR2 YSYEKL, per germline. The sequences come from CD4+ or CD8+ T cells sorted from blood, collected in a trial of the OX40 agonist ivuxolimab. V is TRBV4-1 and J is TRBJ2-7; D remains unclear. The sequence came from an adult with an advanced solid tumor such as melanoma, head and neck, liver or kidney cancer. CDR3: CASSQEGRGYEQYF. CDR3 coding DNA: TGCGCCAGCAGCCAAGAGGGCCGAGGATACGAGCAGTACTTC.